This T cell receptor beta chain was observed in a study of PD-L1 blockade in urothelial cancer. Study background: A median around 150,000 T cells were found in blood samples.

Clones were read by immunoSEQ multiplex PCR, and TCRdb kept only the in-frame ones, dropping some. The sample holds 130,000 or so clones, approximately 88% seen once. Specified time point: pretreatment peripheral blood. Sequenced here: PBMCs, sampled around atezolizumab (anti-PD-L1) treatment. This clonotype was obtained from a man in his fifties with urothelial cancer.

The CDR3 reads CASSPSGSRSGAFF. The CDR3 DNA reads TGTGCCAGCAGCCCCAGTGGAAGCAGATCGGGAGCTTTCTTT. The rearrangement uses TRBV7-9 and TRBJ1-1; D ambiguous. Trimming removed 5 bases at V and 10 bases at J, with 20 bases between. The CDR3 runs 14 residues. The germline V gene encodes CDR1 SEHNR and CDR2 FQNEAQ (reference sequence).